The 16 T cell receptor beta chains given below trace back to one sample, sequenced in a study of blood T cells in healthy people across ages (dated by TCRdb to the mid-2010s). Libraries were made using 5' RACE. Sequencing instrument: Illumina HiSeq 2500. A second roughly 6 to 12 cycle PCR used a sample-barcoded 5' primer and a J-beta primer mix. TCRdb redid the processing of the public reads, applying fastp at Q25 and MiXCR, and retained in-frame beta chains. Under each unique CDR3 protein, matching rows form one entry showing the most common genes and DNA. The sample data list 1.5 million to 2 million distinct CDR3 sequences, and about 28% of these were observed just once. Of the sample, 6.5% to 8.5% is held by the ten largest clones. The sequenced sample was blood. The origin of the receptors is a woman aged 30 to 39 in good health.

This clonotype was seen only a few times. This CDR3 is CASSLNTGIFAQYF. In DNA form, the CDR3 reads TGTGCCAGCAGCTTAAATACAGGAATCTTCGCCCAGTACTTC. V is TRBV11-2 and J is TRBJ2-5; perhaps TRBD1 as D (5 bases). V was pared by 2 bases and J by 9 bases, with 16 bases between. Germline-derived CDR1 and CDR2 are SGHAT and FQNNGV. The CDR3 has 14 amino acids. Combining the CDR3 with reference TRBV11-2 and TRBJ2-5 gives the whole variable domain EAGVAQSPRYKIIEKRQSVAFWCNPISGHATLYWYQQILGQGPKLLIQFQNNGVVDDSQLPKDRFSAERLKGVDSTLKIQPAKLEDSAVYLCASSLNTGIFAQYFGPGTRLLVL.

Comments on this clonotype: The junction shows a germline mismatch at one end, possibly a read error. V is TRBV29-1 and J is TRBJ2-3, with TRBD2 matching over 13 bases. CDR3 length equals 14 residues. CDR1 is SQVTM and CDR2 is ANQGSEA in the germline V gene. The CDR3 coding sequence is TGCGGCGTCGCTGGGACTAGCGGGAAAGATACGCAGTATTTT. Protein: CGVAGTSGKDTQYF.

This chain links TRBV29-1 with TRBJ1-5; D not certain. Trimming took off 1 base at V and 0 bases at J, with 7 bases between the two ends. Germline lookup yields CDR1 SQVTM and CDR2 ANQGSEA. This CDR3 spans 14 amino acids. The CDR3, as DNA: TGCAGCGTTGAAGGGTGGGATAGCAATCAGCCCCAGCATTTT. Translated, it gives CSVEGWDSNQPQHF.

CDR3 in amino acids: CAISESSGGLSNEQFF. Here the CDR3 DNA reads TGTGCCATCAGTGAGTCGAGTGGGGGCTTAAGCAATGAGCAGTTCTTC. The V call is TRBV10-3, the J call TRBJ2-1; possible D gene TRBD1, 6 bases. This CDR3 spans 16 amino acids. V was clipped by 0 bases and J by 6 bases, with 15 bases between them. CDR1 is ENHRY, CDR2 SYGVKD, per germline.

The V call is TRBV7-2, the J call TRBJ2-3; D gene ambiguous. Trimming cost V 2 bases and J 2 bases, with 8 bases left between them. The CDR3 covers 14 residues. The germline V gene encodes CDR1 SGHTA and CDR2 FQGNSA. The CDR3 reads CASSLLGYTDTQYF. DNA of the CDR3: TGTGCCAGCAGCTTACTAGGGTACACAGATACGCAGTATTTT.

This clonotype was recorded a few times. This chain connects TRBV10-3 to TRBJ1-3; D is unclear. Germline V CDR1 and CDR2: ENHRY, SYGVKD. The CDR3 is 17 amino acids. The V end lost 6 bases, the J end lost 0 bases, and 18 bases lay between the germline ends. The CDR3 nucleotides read TGTGCCATCAGGAGCATTACCCAGGTACACTCTGGAAACACCATATATTTT. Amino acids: CAIRSITQVHSGNTIYF.

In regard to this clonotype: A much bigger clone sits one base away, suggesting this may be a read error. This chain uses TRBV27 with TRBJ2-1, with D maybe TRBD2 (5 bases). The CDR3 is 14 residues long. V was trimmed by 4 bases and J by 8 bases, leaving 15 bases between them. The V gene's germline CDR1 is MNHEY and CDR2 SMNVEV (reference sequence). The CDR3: CASSCSLAGDEQFF. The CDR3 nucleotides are TGTGCCAGCAGTTGTAGCCTAGCAGGCGATGAGCAGTTCTTC.

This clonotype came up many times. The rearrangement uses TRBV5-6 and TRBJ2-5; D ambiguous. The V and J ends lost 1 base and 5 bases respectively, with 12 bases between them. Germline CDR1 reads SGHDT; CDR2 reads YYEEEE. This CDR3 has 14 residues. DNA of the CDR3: TGTGCCAGCAGCTTGATAGTAGCAACGGAGACCCAGTACTTC. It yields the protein CASSLIVATETQYF. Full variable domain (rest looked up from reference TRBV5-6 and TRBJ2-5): DAGVTQSPTHLIKTRGQQVTLRCSPKSGHDTVSWYQQALGQGPQFIFQYYEEEERQRGNFPDRFSGHQFPNYSSELNVNALLLGDSALYLCASSLIVATETQYFGPGTRLLVL.

In DNA form, the CDR3 reads TGTGCCAGCAGCGGCCGGGACAGGGCTATCTTTGGAAACACCATATATTTT. It encodes CASSGRDRAIFGNTIYF. This rearrangement joins TRBV9 to TRBJ1-3, with 9 bases fitting TRBD1. CDR1 is SGDLS and CDR2 is YYNGEE in the germline V gene. V trimming: 3 bases; J trimming: 3 bases; junction bases outside the gene matches: 10. The CDR3 runs to 17 residues.

The CDR3 nucleotides read TGCAGTGCTAGAATGGACGGCACCGGGGAGCTGTTTTTT. It encodes CSARMDGTGELFF. This sequence joins TRBV20-1 and TRBJ2-2; D is unclear. CDR1 DFQATT and CDR2 SNEGSKA come from the germline V gene (reference sequence). The germline V and J ends were trimmed by 2 bases and 4 bases, with 8 bases remaining between them. The CDR3 is 13 residues long.

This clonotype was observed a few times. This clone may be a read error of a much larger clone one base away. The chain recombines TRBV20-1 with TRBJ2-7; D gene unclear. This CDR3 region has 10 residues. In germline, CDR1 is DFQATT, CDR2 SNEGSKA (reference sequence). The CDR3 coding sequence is TGCAGGGACGGGCGCTACGAGCAGTACTTC. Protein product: CRDGRYEQYF.

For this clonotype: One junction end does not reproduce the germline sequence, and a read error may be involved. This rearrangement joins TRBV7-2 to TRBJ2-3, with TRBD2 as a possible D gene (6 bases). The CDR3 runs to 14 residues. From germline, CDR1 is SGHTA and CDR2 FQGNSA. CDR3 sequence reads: CASTPGLQTDMQYF. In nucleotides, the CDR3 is TGTGCCAGCACCCCGGGACTCCAAACAGATATGCAGTATTTT.

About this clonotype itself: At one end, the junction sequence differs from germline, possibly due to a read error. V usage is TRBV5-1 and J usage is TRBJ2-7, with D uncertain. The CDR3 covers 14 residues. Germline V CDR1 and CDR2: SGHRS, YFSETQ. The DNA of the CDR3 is TGCGTCAGCAGCTTTCGTGACATATCCTACGAGCAGTACTTC. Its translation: CVSSFRDISYEQYF.

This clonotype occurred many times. CDR3 nucleotides: TGTGCCACCTACAGGGGCCTAGGGAGGGGCTACACCTTC. This gives the protein CATYRGLGRGYTF. J is TRBJ1-2 and V is TRBV28, with 7 bases matching TRBD1. This CDR3 spans 13 amino acids. Germline V gene sequence: CDR1 MDHEN, CDR2 SYDVKM. The J segment lost 8 bases and the V segment lost 10 bases, leaving 13 bases of the junction unmatched.

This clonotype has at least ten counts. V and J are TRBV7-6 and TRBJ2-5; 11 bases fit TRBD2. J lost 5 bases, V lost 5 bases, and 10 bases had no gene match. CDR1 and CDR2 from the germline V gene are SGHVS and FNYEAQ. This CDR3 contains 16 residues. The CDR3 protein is CASSKTGTSGWETQYF. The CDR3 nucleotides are TGTGCCAGCAGCAAAACGGGGACTAGCGGATGGGAGACCCAGTACTTC. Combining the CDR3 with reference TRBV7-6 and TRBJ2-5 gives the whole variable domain GAGVSQSPRYKVTKRGQDVALRCDPISGHVSLYWYRQALGQGPEFLTYFNYEAQQDKSGLPNDRFSAERPEGSISTLTIQRTEQRDSAMYRCASSKTGTSGWETQYFGPGTRLLVL.

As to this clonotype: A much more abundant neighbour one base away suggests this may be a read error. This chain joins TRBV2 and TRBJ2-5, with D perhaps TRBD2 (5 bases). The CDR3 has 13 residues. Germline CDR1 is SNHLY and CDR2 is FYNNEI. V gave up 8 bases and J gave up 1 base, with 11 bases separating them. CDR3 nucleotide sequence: TGTGCCAGCGCCGGGGAAGGCCAAGAGACCCAGTACTTC. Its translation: CASAGEGQETQYF.